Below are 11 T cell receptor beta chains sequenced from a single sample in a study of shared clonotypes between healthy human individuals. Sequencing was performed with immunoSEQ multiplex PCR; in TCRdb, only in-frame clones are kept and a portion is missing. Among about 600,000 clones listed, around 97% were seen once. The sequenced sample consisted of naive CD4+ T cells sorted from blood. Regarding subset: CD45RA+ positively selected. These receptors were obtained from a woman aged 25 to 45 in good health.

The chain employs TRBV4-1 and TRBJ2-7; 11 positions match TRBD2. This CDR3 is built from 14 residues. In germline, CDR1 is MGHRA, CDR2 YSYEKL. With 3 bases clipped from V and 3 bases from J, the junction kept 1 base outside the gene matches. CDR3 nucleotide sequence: TGCGCCAGCAGCCAGGGACTAGCGGACTACGAGCAGTACTTC. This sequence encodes CASSQGLADYEQYF.

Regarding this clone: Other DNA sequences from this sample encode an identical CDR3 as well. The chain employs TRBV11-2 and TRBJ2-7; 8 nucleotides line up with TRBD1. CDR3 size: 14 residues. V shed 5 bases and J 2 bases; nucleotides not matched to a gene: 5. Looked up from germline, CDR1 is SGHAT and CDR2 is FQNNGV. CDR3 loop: CASSPGTGTYEQYF. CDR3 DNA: TGTGCCAGCAGCCCCGGGACAGGAACCTACGAGCAGTACTTC.

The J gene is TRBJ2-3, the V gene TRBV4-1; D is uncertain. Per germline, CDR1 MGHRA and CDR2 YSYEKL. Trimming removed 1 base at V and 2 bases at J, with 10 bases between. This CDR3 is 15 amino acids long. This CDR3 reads CASSQVLLSTDTQYF. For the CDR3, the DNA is TGCGCCAGCAGCCAAGTCTTACTTTCCACAGATACGCAGTATTTT.

The CDR3 loop reads CASTRTQTSTDTQYF. CDR3 sequence (DNA): TGTGCCAGCACACGGACCCAAACTTCCACAGATACGCAGTATTTT. This rearrangement joins TRBV28 to TRBJ2-3; no definite D call. Germline CDR1 MDHEN, CDR2 SYDVKM. The CDR3 sequence is 15 residues long. V was pared by 7 bases and J by 2 bases, with 16 bases between. The whole variable domain, filled in from reference TRBV28 and TRBJ2-3, reads DVKVTQSSRYLVKRTGEKVFLECVQDMDHENMFWYRQDPGLGLRLIYFSYDVKMKEKGDIPEGYSVSREKKERFSLILESASTNQTSMYLCASTRTQTSTDTQYFGPGTRLTVL.

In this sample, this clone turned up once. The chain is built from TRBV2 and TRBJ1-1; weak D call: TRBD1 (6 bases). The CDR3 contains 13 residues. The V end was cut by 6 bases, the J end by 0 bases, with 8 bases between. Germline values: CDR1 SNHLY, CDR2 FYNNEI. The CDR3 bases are TGTGCCAGCAGGGACAGAATGAACACTGAAGCTTTCTTT. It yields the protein CASRDRMNTEAFF.

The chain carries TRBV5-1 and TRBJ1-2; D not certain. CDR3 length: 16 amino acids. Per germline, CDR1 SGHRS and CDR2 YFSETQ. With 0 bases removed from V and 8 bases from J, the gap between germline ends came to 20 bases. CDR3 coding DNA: TGCGCCAGCAGCTTGGACAGAGGCCATCCTCCGAGAGGCTACACCTTC. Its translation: CASSLDRGHPPRGYTF. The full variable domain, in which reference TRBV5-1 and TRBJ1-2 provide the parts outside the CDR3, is KAGVTQTPRYLIKTRGQQVTLSCSPISGHRSVSWYQQTPGQGLQFLFEYFSETQRNKGNFPGRFSGRQFSNSRSEMNVSTLELGDSALYLCASSLDRGHPPRGYTFGSGTRLTVV.

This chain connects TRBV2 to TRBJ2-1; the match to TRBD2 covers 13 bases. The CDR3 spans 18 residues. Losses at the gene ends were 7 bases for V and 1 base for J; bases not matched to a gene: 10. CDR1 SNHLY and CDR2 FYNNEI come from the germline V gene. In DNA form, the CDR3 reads TGTGCCAGCACCGAATCTGGACTAGCGGGAGCATCCTACAATGAGCAGTTCTTC. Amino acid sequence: CASTESGLAGASYNEQFF. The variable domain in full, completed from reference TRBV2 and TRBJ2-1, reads EPEVTQTPSHQVTQMGQEVILRCVPISNHLYFYWYRQILGQKVEFLVSFYNNEISEKSEIFDDQFSVERPDGSNFTLKIRSTKLEDSAMYFCASTESGLAGASYNEQFFGPGTRLTVL.

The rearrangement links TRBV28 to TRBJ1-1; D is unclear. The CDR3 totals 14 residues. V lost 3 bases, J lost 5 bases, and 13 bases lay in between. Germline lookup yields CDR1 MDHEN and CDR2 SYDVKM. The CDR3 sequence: CASSFTEGITEAFF. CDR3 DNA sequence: TGTGCCAGCAGTTTTACGGAGGGTATAACTGAAGCTTTCTTT. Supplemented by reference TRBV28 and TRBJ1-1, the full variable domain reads DVKVTQSSRYLVKRTGEKVFLECVQDMDHENMFWYRQDPGLGLRLIYFSYDVKMKEKGDIPEGYSVSREKKERFSLILESASTNQTSMYLCASSFTEGITEAFFGQGTRLTVV.

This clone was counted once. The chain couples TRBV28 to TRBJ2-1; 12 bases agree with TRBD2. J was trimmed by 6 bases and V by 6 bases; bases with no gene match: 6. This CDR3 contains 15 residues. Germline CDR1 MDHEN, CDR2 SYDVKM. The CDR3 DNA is TGTGCCAGCAGCCGGACTAGCGGGGAACCCAATGAGCAGTTCTTC. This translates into CASSRTSGEPNEQFF.

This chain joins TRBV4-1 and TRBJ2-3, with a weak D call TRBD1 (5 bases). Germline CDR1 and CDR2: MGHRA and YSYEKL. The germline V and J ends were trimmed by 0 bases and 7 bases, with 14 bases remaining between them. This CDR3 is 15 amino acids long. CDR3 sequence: CASSQDIRVRNTQYF. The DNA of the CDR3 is TGCGCCAGCAGCCAAGATATCAGGGTGCGAAATACGCAGTATTTT.

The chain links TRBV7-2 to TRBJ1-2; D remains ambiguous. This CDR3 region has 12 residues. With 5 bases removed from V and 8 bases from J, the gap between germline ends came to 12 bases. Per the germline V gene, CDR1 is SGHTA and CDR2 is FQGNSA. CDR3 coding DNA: TGTGCCAGCAGCCTGGACCTGGGAGGCTACACCTTC. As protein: CASSLDLGGYTF.